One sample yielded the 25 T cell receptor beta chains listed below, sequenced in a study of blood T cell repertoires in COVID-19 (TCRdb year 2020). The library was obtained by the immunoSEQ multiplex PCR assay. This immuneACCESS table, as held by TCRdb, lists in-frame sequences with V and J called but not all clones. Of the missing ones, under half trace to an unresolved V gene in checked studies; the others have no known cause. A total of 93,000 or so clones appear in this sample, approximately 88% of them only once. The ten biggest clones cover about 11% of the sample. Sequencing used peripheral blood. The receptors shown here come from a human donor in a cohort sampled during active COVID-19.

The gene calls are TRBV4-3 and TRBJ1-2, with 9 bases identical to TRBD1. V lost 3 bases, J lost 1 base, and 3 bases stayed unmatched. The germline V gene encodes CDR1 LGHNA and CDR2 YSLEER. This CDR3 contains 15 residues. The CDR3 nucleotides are TGCGCCAGCAGCCACACAGGGGGCTTTAACTATGGCTACACCTTC. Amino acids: CASSHTGGFNYGYTF.

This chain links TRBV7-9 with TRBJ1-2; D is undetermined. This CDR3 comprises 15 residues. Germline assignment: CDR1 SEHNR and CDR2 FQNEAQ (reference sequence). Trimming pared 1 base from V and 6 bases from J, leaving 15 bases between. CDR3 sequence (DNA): TGTGCCAGCAGCTTAGTGCAGGCGGGAGAAAATGGCTACACCTTC. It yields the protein CASSLVQAGENGYTF.

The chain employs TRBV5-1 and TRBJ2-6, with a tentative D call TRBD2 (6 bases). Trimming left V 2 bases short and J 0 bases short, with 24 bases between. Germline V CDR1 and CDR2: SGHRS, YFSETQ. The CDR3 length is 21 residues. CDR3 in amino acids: CASSFGVKTGLSYSGANVLTF. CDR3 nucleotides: TGCGCCAGCAGCTTTGGTGTGAAGACGGGACTGTCTTACTCTGGGGCCAACGTCCTGACTTTC.

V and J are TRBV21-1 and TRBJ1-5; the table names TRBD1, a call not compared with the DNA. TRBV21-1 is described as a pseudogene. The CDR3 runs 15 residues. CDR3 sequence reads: CASSMGDRVNQPQHF. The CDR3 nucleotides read TGTGCCAGCAGCATGGGCGACAGGGTAAATCAGCCCCAGCATTTT.

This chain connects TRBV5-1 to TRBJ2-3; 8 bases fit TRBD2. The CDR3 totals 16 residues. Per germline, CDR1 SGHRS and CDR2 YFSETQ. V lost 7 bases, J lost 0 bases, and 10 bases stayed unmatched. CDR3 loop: CASSRAGGPSTDTQYF. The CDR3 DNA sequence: TGCGCCAGCTCCCGGGCGGGGGGACCTAGCACAGATACGCAGTATTTT. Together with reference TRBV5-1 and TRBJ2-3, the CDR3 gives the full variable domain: KAGVTQTPRYLIKTRGQQVTLSCSPISGHRSVSWYQQTPGQGLQFLFEYFSETQRNKGNFPGRFSGRQFSNSRSEMNVSTLELGDSALYLCASSRAGGPSTDTQYFGPGTRLTVL.

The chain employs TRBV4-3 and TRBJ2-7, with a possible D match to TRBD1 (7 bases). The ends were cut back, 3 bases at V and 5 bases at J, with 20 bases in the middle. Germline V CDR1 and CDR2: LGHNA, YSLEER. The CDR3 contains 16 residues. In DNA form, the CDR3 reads TGCGCCAGCAGCCAGAGGGCCCAGGGGGGAGGAGACGAGCAGTACTTC. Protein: CASSQRAQGGGDEQYF.

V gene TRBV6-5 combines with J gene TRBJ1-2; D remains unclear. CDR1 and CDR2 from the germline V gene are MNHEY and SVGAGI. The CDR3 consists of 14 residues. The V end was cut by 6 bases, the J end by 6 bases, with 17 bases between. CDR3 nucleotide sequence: TGTGCCAGCAGCCATACCGGAGGAGGTGATGGCTACACCTTC. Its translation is CASSHTGGGDGYTF.

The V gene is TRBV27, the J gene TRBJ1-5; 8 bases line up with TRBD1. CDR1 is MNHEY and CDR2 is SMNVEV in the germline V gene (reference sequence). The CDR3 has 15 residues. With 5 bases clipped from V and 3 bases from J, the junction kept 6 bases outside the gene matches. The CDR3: CASSPARGPNQPQHF. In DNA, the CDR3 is TGTGCCAGCAGTCCGGCCAGGGGGCCCAATCAGCCCCAGCATTTT.

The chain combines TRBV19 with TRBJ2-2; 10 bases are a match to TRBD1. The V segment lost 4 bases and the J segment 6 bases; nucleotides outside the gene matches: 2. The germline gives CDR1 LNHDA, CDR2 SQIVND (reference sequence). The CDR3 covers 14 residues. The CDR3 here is CASSRQGAAGELFF. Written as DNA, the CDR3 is TGTGCCAGTAGTAGACAGGGGGCGGCCGGGGAGCTGTTTTTT.

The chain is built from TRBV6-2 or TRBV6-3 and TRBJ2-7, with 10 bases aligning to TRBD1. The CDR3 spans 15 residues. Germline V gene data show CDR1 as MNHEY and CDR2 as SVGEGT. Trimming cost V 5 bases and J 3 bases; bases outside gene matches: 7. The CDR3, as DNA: TGTGCCAGCAGTACTGGGACAGGGGCGATCTACGAGCAGTACTTC. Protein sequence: CASSTGTGAIYEQYF.

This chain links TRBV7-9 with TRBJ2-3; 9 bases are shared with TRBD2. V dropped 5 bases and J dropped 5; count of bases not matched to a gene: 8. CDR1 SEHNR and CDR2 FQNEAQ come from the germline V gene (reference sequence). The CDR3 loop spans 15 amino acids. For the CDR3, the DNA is TGTGCCAGCAGCGGGCTGGCTAGCGGGGAAGATACGCAGTATTTT. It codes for CASSGLASGEDTQYF.

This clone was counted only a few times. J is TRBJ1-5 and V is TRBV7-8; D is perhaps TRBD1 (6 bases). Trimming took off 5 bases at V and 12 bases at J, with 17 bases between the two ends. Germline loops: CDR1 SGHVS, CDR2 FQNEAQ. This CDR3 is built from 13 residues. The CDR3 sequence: CASSPTLQGHQHF. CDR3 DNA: TGTGCCAGCAGCCCAACCTTACAGGGCCACCAGCATTTT.

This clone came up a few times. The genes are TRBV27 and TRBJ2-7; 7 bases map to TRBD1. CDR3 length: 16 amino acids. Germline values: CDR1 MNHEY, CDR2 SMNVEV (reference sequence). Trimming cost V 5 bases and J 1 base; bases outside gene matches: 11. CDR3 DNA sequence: TGTGCCAGCAGTACAAGGACAGGCCGTGGGTCCTACGAGCAGTACTTC. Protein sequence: CASSTRTGRGSYEQYF.

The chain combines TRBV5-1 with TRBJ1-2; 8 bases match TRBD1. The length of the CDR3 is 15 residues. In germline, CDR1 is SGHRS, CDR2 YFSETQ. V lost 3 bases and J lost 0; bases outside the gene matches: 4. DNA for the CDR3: TGCGCCAGCAGCTCGGGGACAGGTTCTAACTATGGCTACACCTTC. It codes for CASSSGTGSNYGYTF. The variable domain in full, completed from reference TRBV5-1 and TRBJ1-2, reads KAGVTQTPRYLIKTRGQQVTLSCSPISGHRSVSWYQQTPGQGLQFLFEYFSETQRNKGNFPGRFSGRQFSNSRSEMNVSTLELGDSALYLCASSSGTGSNYGYTFGSGTRLTVV.

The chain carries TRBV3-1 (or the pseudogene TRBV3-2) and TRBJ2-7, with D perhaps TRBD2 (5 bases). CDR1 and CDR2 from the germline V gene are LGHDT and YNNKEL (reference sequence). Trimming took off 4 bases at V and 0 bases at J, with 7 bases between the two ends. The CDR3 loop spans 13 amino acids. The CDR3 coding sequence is TGTGCCAGCAGCCTCGGGGTCTCCTACGAGCAGTACTTC. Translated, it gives CASSLGVSYEQYF.

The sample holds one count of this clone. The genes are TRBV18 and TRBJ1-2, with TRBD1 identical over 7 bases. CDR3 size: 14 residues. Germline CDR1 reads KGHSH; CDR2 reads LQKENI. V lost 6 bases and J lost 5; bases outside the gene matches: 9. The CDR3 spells CASSLGQAVYGYTF. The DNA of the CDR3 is TGTGCCAGCTCCCTCGGACAGGCTGTGTATGGCTACACCTTC.

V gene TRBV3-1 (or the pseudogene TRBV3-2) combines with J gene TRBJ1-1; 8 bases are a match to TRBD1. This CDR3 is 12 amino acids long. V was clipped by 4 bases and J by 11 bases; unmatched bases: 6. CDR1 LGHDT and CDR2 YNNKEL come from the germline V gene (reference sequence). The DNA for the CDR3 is TGTGCCAGCAGCCCGGGGACAGGAGGCGCTTTCTTT. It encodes CASSPGTGGAFF.

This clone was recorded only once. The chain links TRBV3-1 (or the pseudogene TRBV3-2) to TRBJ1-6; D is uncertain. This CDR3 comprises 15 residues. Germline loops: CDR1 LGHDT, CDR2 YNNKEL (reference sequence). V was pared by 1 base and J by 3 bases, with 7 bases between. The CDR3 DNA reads TGTGCCAGCAGCCAAGGTGCGGGCTATAATTCACCCCTCCACTTT. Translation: CASSQGAGYNSPLHF.

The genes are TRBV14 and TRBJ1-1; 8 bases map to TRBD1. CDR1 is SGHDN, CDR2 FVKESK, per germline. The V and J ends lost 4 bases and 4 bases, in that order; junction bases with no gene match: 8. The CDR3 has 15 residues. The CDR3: CASSRPQGASTEAFF. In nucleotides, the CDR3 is TGTGCCAGCAGCCGACCTCAGGGGGCGAGCACTGAAGCTTTCTTT.

CDR3 region: CATSETGTEAFF. CDR3 nucleotide sequence: TGTGCCACCAGTGAGACGGGGACTGAAGCTTTCTTT. The rearrangement links TRBV24-1 to TRBJ1-1; D not resolved. CDR3 length equals 12 residues. Trimming took 4 bases from V and 5 from J, leaving 7 bases between them. The germline CDR1 and CDR2 sequences are KGHDR and SFDVKD.

The CDR3 coding sequence is TGCGCCAGCAGCTCCACCTCCGGGACAGCGAACACCGGGGAGCTGTTTTTT. Protein sequence: CASSSTSGTANTGELFF. The J gene is TRBJ2-2, the V gene TRBV5-1, with 7 bases that match TRBD1. V was clipped by 3 bases and J by 0 bases; unmatched bases: 8. Per germline, CDR1 SGHRS and CDR2 YFSETQ. The CDR3 covers 17 residues.

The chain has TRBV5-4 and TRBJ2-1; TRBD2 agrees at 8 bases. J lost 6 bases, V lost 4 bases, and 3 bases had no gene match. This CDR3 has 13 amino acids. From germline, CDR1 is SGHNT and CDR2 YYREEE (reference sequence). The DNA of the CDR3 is TGTGCCAGCAGCCCGGGAGGGACCAATGAGCAGTTCTTC. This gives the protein CASSPGGTNEQFF.

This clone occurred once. CDR3 in amino acids: CAISEQVANYGYTF. CDR3 sequence (DNA): TGTGCCATCAGTGAACAGGTGGCTAACTATGGCTACACCTTC. J is TRBJ1-2 and V is TRBV10-3, with a weak D call TRBD1 (5 bases). This CDR3 comprises 14 residues. Germline V gene data show CDR1 as ENHRY and CDR2 as SYGVKD. Trimming left V 3 bases short and J 0 bases short, with 8 bases between.

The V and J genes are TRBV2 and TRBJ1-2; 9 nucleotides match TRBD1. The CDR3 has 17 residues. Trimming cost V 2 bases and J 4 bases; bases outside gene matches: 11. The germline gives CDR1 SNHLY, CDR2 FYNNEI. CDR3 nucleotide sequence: TGTGCCAGCAGTGAATTAAAGGGACAGGGAGGAGGCTATGGCTACACCTTC. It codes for CASSELKGQGGGYGYTF.

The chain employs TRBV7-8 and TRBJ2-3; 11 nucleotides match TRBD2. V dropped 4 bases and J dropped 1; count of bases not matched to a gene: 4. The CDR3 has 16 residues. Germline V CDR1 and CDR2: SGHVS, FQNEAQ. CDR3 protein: CASSSATSGGTDTQYF. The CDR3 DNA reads TGTGCCAGCAGCTCGGCGACTAGCGGGGGCACAGATACGCAGTATTTT.